These 6 T cell receptor beta chains came from one sample sequenced in a study of blood T cell repertoires in COVID-19. Measured with immunoSEQ multiplex PCR; TCRdb has only the in-frame clones, and not every one. Seen here are a few hundred thousand clones, 89% observed once, and the top ten hold under 6.5%. Sequencing was performed on peripheral blood. The receptors derive from a man aged 18 to 30 who had recovered from COVID-19.

The chain combines TRBV18 with TRBJ1-3; tentatively, D is TRBD1 (6 bases). The germline V and J ends were trimmed by 9 bases and 4 bases, with 10 bases remaining between them. The CDR3 is 12 residues long. Looked up from germline, CDR1 is KGHSH and CDR2 is LQKENI. For the CDR3, the DNA is TGTGCCAGTTCAGGGGCCGGAAACACCATATATTTT. Amino acids: CASSGAGNTIYF.

The V call is TRBV27, the J call TRBJ2-2; weak D call: TRBD2 (5 bases). V dropped 7 bases and J dropped 3 bases, with 12 bases sitting between them. This CDR3 is built from 14 residues. Germline assignment: CDR1 MNHEY and CDR2 SMNVEV (reference sequence). CDR3 region: CASKAIAHTGELFF. CDR3 bases: TGTGCCAGCAAGGCAATAGCGCACACCGGGGAGCTGTTTTTT.

CDR3 in amino acids: CASSPRDSPYEQYF. The CDR3 nucleotides read TGTGCCAGCAGCCCCCGGGACAGTCCCTACGAGCAGTACTTC. V usage is TRBV9 and J usage is TRBJ2-7; 7 nucleotides line up with TRBD1. The CDR3 runs 14 residues. Germline-derived CDR1 and CDR2 are SGDLS and YYNGEE. Trimming took 4 bases from V and 2 from J; bases not matched to a gene: 6.

This clone was observed once. This same CDR3 is encoded by further DNA sequences in the sample. The genes are TRBV6-5 and TRBJ1-3; 8 nucleotides line up with TRBD1. Losses at the gene ends were 7 bases for V and 1 base for J; bases not matched to a gene: 3. The CDR3 totals 14 residues. In germline, CDR1 is MNHEY, CDR2 SVGAGI. CDR3 sequence (DNA): TGTGCCAGCATCGACAGGGGATCTGGAAACACCATATATTTT. It yields the protein CASIDRGSGNTIYF.

V and J are TRBV3-1 (or the pseudogene TRBV3-2) and TRBJ1-6; D remains unclear. V was cut by 0 bases and J by 7 bases, with 4 bases left in between. The CDR3 consists of 13 residues. Germline V gene lookup returns CDR1 LGHDT and CDR2 YNNKEL (reference sequence). The CDR3 protein is CASSQDGNSPLHF. In DNA form, the CDR3 reads TGTGCCAGCAGCCAAGACGGGAATTCACCCCTCCACTTT.

The gene calls are TRBV27 and TRBJ2-7; 11 bases are shared with TRBD2. Germline V gives CDR1 MNHEY, CDR2 SMNVEV (reference sequence). The length of the CDR3 is 15 residues. With 5 bases clipped from V and 4 bases from J, the junction kept 7 bases outside the gene matches. Here the CDR3 DNA reads TGTGCCAGCAGTCTACTAGCGGGAGTAGGGTACGAGCAGTACTTC. Its translation is CASSLLAGVGYEQYF.